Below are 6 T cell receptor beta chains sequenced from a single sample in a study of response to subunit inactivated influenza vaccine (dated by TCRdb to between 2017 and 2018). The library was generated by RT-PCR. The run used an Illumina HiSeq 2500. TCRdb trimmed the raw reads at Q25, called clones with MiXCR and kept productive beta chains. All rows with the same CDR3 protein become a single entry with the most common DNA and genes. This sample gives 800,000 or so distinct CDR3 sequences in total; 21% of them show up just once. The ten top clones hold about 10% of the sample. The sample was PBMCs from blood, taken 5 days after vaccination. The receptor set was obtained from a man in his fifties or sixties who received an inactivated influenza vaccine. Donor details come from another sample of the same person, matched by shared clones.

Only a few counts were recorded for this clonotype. DNA of the CDR3: TGTGCCATCTCAGGGGGCTTTGGGGAAAAACTGTTTTTT. It encodes CAISGGFGEKLFF. The chain links TRBV10-3 to TRBJ1-4, with TRBD1 matching 8 bases. The length of the CDR3 is 13 residues. The ends lost 8 bases at V and 8 bases at J; junction bases unmatched: 7. Germline CDR1 reads ENHRY; CDR2 reads SYGVKD.

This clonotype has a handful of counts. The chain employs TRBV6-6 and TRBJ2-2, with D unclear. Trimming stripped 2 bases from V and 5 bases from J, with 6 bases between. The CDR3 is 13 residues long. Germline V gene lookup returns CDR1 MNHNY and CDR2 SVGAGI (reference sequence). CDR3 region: CASSYQATGELFF. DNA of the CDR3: TGTGCCAGCAGTTACCAGGCAACCGGGGAGCTGTTTTTT.

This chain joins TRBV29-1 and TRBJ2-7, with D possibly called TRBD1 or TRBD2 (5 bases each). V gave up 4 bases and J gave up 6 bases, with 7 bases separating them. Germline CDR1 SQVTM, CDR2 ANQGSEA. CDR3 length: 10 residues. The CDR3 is CSVAGGEQYF. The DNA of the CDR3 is TGCAGCGTTGCTGGGGGCGAGCAGTACTTC.

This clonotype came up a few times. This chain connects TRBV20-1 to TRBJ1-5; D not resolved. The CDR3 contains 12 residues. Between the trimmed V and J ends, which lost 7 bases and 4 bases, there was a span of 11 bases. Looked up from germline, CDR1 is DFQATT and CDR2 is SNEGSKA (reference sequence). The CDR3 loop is CSGLDGNQPQHF. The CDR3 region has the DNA TGCAGTGGTCTGGACGGGAATCAGCCCCAGCATTTT.

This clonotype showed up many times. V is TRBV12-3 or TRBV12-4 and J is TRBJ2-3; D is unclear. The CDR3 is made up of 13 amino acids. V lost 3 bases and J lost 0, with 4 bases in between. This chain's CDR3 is CASSFGSTDTQYF. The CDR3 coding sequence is TGTGCCAGCAGTTTCGGAAGCACAGATACGCAGTATTTT.

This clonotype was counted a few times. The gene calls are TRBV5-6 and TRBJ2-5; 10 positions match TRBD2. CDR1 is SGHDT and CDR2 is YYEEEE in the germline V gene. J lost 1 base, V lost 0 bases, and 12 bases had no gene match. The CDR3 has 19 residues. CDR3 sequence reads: CASSLGLAGHGPLQETQYF. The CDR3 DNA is TGTGCCAGCAGCTTGGGACTAGCGGGCCACGGGCCCCTCCAAGAGACCCAGTACTTC.